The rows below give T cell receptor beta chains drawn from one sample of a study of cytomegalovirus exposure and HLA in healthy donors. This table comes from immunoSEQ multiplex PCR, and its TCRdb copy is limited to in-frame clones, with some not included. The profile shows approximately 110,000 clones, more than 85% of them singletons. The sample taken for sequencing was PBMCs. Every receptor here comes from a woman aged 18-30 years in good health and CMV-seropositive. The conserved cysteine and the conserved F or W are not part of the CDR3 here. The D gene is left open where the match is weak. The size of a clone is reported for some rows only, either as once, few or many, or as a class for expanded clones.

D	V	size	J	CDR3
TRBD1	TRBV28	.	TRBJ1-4	ASSSLRQGRGTNEKLF
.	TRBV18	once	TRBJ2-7	ASAGGHFYEQY
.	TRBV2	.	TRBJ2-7	ASSYNRAYEQY
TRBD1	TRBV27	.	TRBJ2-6	ASSSGQGGSGANVLT
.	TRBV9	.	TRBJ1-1	ASSVGEGNTEAF
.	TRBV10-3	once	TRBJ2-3	AISEARGWTDTQY
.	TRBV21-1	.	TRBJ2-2	ASSKLTGGNTGELF
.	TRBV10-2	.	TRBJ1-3	ATFQGSGNTIY
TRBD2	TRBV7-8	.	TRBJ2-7	ASSLSGSSYEQY
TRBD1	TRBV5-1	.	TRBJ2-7	ASSPGQGGYEQY
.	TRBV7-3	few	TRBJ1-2	ASSLNQESGYT
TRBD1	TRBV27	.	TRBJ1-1	ASSLNQGAVNTEAF
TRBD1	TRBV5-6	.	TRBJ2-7	ASSLRYPGQGYEQY
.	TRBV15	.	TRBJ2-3	ATSRDAADTQY
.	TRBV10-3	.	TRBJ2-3	AIGGAGTDTQY
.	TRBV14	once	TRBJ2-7	ASSQGLLQY
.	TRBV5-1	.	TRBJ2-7	ASSPPGENEQY
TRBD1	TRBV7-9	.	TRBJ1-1	ASSLQGAGTEAF
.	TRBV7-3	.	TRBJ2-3	ASSLMGTTDTQY
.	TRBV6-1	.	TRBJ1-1	ASSGSAEAF
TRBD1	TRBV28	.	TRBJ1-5	ASSFPQLNRGNQPQH
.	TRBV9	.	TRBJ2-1	ASSVGQGYYNEQF